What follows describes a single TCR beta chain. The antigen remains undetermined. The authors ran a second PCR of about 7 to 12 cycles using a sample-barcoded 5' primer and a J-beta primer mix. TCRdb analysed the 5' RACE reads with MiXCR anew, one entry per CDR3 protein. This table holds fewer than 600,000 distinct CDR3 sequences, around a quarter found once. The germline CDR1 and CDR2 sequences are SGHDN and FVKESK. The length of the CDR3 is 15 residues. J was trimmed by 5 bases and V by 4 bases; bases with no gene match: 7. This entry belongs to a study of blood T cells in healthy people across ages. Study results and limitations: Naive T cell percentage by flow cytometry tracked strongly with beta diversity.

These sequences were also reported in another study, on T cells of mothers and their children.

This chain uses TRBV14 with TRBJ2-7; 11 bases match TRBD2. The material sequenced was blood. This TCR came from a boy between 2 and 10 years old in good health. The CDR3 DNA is TGTGCCAGCAGCCCAATCCCGGGACTAGCGGACGAGCAGTACTTC. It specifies CASSPIPGLADEQYF.